This is a list of T cell receptor beta chains from one sample in a study of T cells in Graves' hyperthyroidism and ophthalmopathy. TCRdb re-derived calls from the multiplex PCR reads in MiXCR, one entry per CDR3 protein. The sample lists over 700,000 distinct CDR3 sequences; about 19% were seen once. Sequences were obtained from blood. The receptors were sampled from a woman aged 45-65 years with Graves' hyperthyroidism that later progressed to Graves' ophthalmopathy. CDR3s leave out the opening cysteine and the closing phenylalanine or tryptophan. Clone sizes are given selectively: once, few, many, or a class where the clone is expanded.

CDR3aa	v_gene	abundance	j_gene
ASSYTGWTYEQY	TRBV6-2/TRBV6-3	many	TRBJ2-7
ASSLRQGAGGANVLT	TRBV5-1	-	TRBJ2-6
SAKGQGFVYEQY	TRBV20-1	-	TRBJ2-7
ASSPPDSANTGELF	TRBV5-5	many	TRBJ2-2
SASRPLRNTGELF	TRBV20-1	-	TRBJ2-2
ASSQEMRVGRAF	TRBV3-1	-	TRBJ1-1
ASSQVVAGGVHNEQF	TRBV3-1	-	TRBJ2-1
SARDFRENNNEQF	TRBV20-1	many	TRBJ2-1
ASSGAGGRGNQPQH	TRBV3-1	many	TRBJ1-5
ATMREGAIGNQPQH	TRBV2	many	TRBJ1-5
ASSRGVVGDTQY	TRBV27	many	TRBJ2-3
ASSTPPGTGPAYEQY	TRBV7-9	-	TRBJ2-7
ASSDDKGFREQY	TRBV2	many	TRBJ2-7
ASSEARGDRPLAF	TRBV6-1	many	TRBJ1-1
AIRVSGGSETQY	TRBV10-3	many	TRBJ2-5
AWSVVQLEHEQY	TRBV30	many	TRBJ2-7
SARGQTGMWDEQY	TRBV20-1	many	TRBJ2-7
ASSYSVTGGDWWYTGELF	TRBV6-6	few	TRBJ2-2
AWRDRDRTYEQY	TRBV30	few	TRBJ2-7
ASSPPAGVHSYGYT	TRBV18	-	TRBJ1-2
AIKRSPGDTEAF	TRBV10-3	few	TRBJ1-1
ASSLTGGSGNTIY	TRBV12-3/TRBV12-4	many	TRBJ1-3
ASRRGRGVPYGYT	TRBV12-3/TRBV12-4	few	TRBJ1-2
ASRLYGIEEKLF	TRBV5-4	-	TRBJ1-4
ASRAEGAGVNTEAF	TRBV2	many	TRBJ1-1
ASSPQSGGGIISYNEQF	TRBV2	many	TRBJ2-1
ASSPTARTGYGYT	TRBV12-3/TRBV12-4	many	TRBJ1-2
ASSLGGTNYEQY	TRBV7-9	many	TRBJ2-7
ASSYSMGAGELF	TRBV6-8	few	TRBJ2-2
SASASGAIPQETQY	TRBV20-1	many	TRBJ2-5
ASSRNLDTEQF	TRBV14	many	TRBJ2-1
SVPDRGADEAF	TRBV29-1	few	TRBJ1-1
AWSVQGAYGYT	TRBV30	-	TRBJ1-2
SARIGTRANYNEQF	TRBV20-1	once	TRBJ2-1
ASSLRRVTNTEAF	TRBV12-3/TRBV12-4	few	TRBJ1-1
ASSLRTGISYEQY	TRBV27	few	TRBJ2-7
ATSRGRQATYNEQF	TRBV15	-	TRBJ2-1
ASKAAPAEAF	TRBV2	many	TRBJ1-1
ASSQDPPSGGRETQY	TRBV3-1	few	TRBJ2-5
ASSFVDPPLYEQY	TRBV7-9	few	TRBJ2-7
ATQTRIIADTQY	TRBV15	-	TRBJ2-3
ASKGTSGAYNEQF	TRBV2	few	TRBJ2-1
ASSLVTGRSTDTQY	TRBV7-9	many	TRBJ2-3